This T cell receptor (beta chain) stems from a study of radiotherapy plus CTLA-4 blockade in lung cancer. Broader study findings: Early shifts in blood T cell clones, with interferon-beta, reportedly predicted response best.

V was clipped by 6 bases and J by 4 bases, with 22 bases between them. This CDR3 has 16 residues. CDR1 is SGHRS, CDR2 YFSETQ, per germline. Libraries were prepared by immunoSEQ multiplex PCR; TCRdb keeps only in-frame clonotypes and omits some of them. The sample holds approximately 14,000 clones, about 70% seen once. This clone is a singleton in its sample. Its antigen remains unknown. Specimen: peripheral blood, collected from a patient treated with radiotherapy plus ipilimumab. The receptor's source is a human donor with non-small cell lung cancer whose response to radiotherapy plus ipilimumab could not be evaluated. The chain employs TRBV5-1 and TRBJ1-1, with D perhaps TRBD1 (5 bases). The CDR3 protein is CASTGGAGGSITEAFF. CDR3 nucleotides: TGCGCCAGCACAGGTGGGGCGGGGGGGTCGATCACTGAAGCTTTCTTT.